The rows below give T cell receptor beta chains drawn from one sample of a study of T cell repertoires in cytomegalovirus infection. One entry per CDR3 protein results from TCRdb running MiXCR on the reads. This sample yields around 770,000 distinct CDR3 sequences, of which about 28% are seen a single time; 10% to 15% belongs to the top ten. Antigens for these TCRs are unknown. The specimen comprised cultured CD8+ T cells from PBMCs, sampled from culture after CMV antigen stimulation. These receptors originate from a human donor in good health (CMV status not recorded). Some clones in this sample may be carry-over from other donors' samples. CDR3s include the opening cysteine and the closing phenylalanine or tryptophan. Fields, in order: V gene, D gene, clone size, J gene, CDR3 DNA, CDR3 protein. D genes are given only for firm matches. Clone size, where shown, is once, few, many, or a class for clones that have expanded.

>TRBV19|TRBD2|NA|TRBJ2-7
TGTGCCAGTAGCCCAGGGCCTAGCGGGGTCCCTCACTACGAGCAGTACTTC
CASSPGPSGVPHYEQYF
>TRBV28|TRBD2|few|TRBJ2-3
TGTGCCAGCAAGACCACCGGGACTAGCGGCACAGATACGCAGTATTTT
CASKTTGTSGTDTQYF
>TRBV28|TRBD1|NA|TRBJ1-1
TGTGCCAGCAGCCCTGGGACAGTTGTTGCTTTCTTT
CASSPGTVVAFF
>TRBV7-6|TRBD1|few|TRBJ1-4
TGTGCCAGCAGCTTACCCGACGAGACAGGGGTCGGGGAAAAACTGTTTTTT
CASSLPDETGVGEKLFF
>TRBV7-6|NA|NA|TRBJ1-5
TGTGCCAGCAGCTTATTCGGTATTCATCAGCCCCAGCATTTT
CASSLFGIHQPQHF
>TRBV5-1|NA|NA|TRBJ1-2
TGCGCCAGCAGCTCGTCGACATCGTCCATCTATGGCTACACCTTC
CASSSSTSSIYGYTF
>TRBV7-2|TRBD1|many|TRBJ1-2
TGTGCCAGCAGCATTCCGGGACAGAACCACTTTTACGGCTACACCTTC
CASSIPGQNHFYGYTF
>TRBV19|TRBD2|once|TRBJ2-3
TGTGCCAGAAGTCCCGGACTAGCGGTTACAGATACGCAGTATTTT
CARSPGLAVTDTQYF
>TRBV2|NA|many|TRBJ1-1
TGTGCCAGCAGTGAATTACAGGGGAACACTGAAGCTTTCTTT
CASSELQGNTEAFF
>TRBV7-9|NA|NA|TRBJ1-2
TGTGCCAGCAGCTCTGCCAGCGATAACTATGGCTACACCTTC
CASSSASDNYGYTF
>TRBV7-6|TRBD2|many|TRBJ2-1
TGTGCCAGCAGCTTAGAACTAGCGGGGGGGCTTTTCAGCGTTGAGCAGTTCTTC
CASSLELAGGLFSVEQFF
>TRBV4-1|NA|NA|TRBJ2-7
TGCGCCAGCAGCCAAGAAACTGGTGGAGTCTACGAGCAGTACTTC
CASSQETGGVYEQYF
>TRBV9|TRBD1|few|TRBJ2-5
TGTGCCAGCAGCTCGAAAGACAGGGCACAAGAGACCCAGTACTTC
CASSSKDRAQETQYF
>TRBV19|NA|NA|TRBJ2-7
TGTGCCAGTAGCGGGGAGTTCGGCTCCTACGAGCAGTACTTC
CASSGEFGSYEQYF
>TRBV9|NA|NA|TRBJ2-3
TGTGCCAGCAGCGTAGAGATTGGCACAGATACGCAGTATTTT
CASSVEIGTDTQYF
>TRBV27|NA|NA|TRBJ1-2
TGTGCCAGCAGTCCGGGGGTCCAAACCTATGGCTACACCTTC
CASSPGVQTYGYTF
>TRBV20-1|TRBD1|NA|TRBJ1-2
TGCAGTGCTAGGCCGGGACAGGTTTTTTATGGCTACACCTTC
CSARPGQVFYGYTF
>TRBV27|NA|many|TRBJ2-7
TGTGCCAGCAGTTTATCTGCAGGGTACTACGAGCAGTACTTC
CASSLSAGYYEQYF
>TRBV6-1|TRBD2|many|TRBJ2-5
TGTGCCAGCAGTACCGGGACTAGCGGGGGAGGCCTCCAAGAGACCCAGTACTTC
CASSTGTSGGGLQETQYF
>TRBV27|NA|NA|TRBJ1-6
TGTGCCAGCAGTTTATACCAGGATAATTCACCCCTCCACTTT
CASSLYQDNSPLHF
>TRBV11-1|NA|NA|TRBJ1-1
TGTGCCAGCAGCTTAGCGGGCCTTGGGAGGAACACTGAAGCTTTCTTT
CASSLAGLGRNTEAFF
>TRBV7-8|NA|NA|TRBJ2-1
TGTGCCAGCAGCTCCCCAGCGGGTTACAATGAGCAGTTCTTC
CASSSPAGYNEQFF
>TRBV20-1|NA|NA|TRBJ2-7
TGCAGTGCTAGAGATCTTAACGGCTCCTACGAGCAGTACTTC
CSARDLNGSYEQYF
>TRBV27|TRBD2|NA|TRBJ2-1
TGTACCAGCAGTTTGACTAGCGGGGCCTACAATGAGCAGTTCTTC
CTSSLTSGAYNEQFF
>TRBV7-9|TRBD1|NA|TRBJ1-5
TGTGCCAGCAGCAACAGGGGGAGTCAGCCCCAGCATTTT
CASSNRGSQPQHF
>TRBV27|NA|NA|TRBJ2-5
TGTGCCAGCAGTAGCGGCCCTTGGGTCGGAGAGACCCAGTACTTC
CASSSGPWVGETQYF
>TRBV29-1|TRBD2|NA|TRBJ2-2
TGCAGCGTTGTCGGGACTACTAACACCGGGGAGCTGTTTTTT
CSVVGTTNTGELFF
>TRBV19|TRBD1|NA|TRBJ2-3
TGTGCCAGTAGTTTCACAGGGGAATTCAACACAGATACGCAGTATTTT
CASSFTGEFNTDTQYF
>TRBV7-3|TRBD1|NA|TRBJ2-1
TGTGCCAGCAGCTCTCGGACAGGGGCTTACAATGAGCAGTTCTTC
CASSSRTGAYNEQFF
>TRBV6-1|NA|NA|TRBJ2-7
TGTGCCAGCAGTGAAGTATTACGGCCGGGACTCACTCCCTACGAGCAGTACTTC
CASSEVLRPGLTPYEQYF
>TRBV28|NA|many|TRBJ1-5
TGTGCCAGCAGTTTGATTAACAGTGAGGATCAGCCCCAGCATTTT
CASSLINSEDQPQHF
>TRBV7-2|TRBD1|NA|TRBJ1-2
TGTGCCAGCAGCTTCATTGGTTCAGACAGGGGAGAATATGGCTACACCTTC
CASSFIGSDRGEYGYTF
>TRBV20-1|TRBD1|NA|TRBJ1-1
TGCAGTGCTTACCCTACCGGGACAGGATATAGGGTAGCCGAAGCTTTCTTT
CSAYPTGTGYRVAEAFF
>TRBV7-2|TRBD2|few|TRBJ2-5
TGTGCCAGCAGCTGGGGGGGGACTAGCGGGATAGAGGCCTTC
CASSWGGTSGIEAF
>TRBV6-6|TRBD2|once|TRBJ2-1
TGTGCCAGCAGTGCAGACGGGGGGGGCTACAATGAGCAGTTCTTC
CASSADGGGYNEQFF
>TRBV9|NA|once|TRBJ2-5
TGTGCCAGCAGCGTAGACCGGCGGCCCCAAGAGACCCAGTACTTC
CASSVDRRPQETQYF
>TRBV4-1|TRBD2|NA|TRBJ2-1
TGCGCCAGCAGCCAAGAATGGACTAGCGGGGGCATGGGGCAGTTCTTC
CASSQEWTSGGMGQFF
>TRBV7-9|NA|few|TRBJ2-3
TGTGCCAGCAGCTTATCCGGGGCCTACACAGATACGCAGTATTTT
CASSLSGAYTDTQYF
>TRBV6-5|TRBD2|many|TRBJ2-1
TGTGCCAGCAGTTACTCGAGCGGGACCTCCTACAATGAGCAGTTCTTC
CASSYSSGTSYNEQFF
>TRBV29-1|TRBD1|few|TRBJ1-2
TGCAGCTCCGAGCCCCGGACAGGGACCTATGGCTACACCTTC
CSSEPRTGTYGYTF
>TRBV5-1|NA|few|TRBJ2-1
TGCGCCAGCAGCCCCAGACAGGCGACGAGCTCCTACAATGAGCAGTTCTTC
CASSPRQATSSYNEQFF
>TRBV4-1|NA|few|TRBJ1-1
TGCGCCAGCAGCCAAGAAATAGGGAACACTGAAGCTTTCTTT
CASSQEIGNTEAFF
>TRBV10-2|NA|few|TRBJ1-1
TGCGCCAGCAGTGGGGAAACTGAAGCTTTCTTT
CASSGETEAFF
>TRBV6-2/TRBV6-3|TRBD1|NA|TRBJ1-5
TGTGCCCCCCCGAGGGGACAGGGGGCTAGGCAGCCCCAGCATTTT
CAPPRGQGARQPQHF
>TRBV2|TRBD1|NA|TRBJ2-3
TGTGCCAGCAGCAAACAGGGGCCGGGGTTAAGCACAGATACGCAGTATTTT
CASSKQGPGLSTDTQYF
>TRBV6-2/TRBV6-3|NA|NA|TRBJ2-1
TGTGCCTCCCACCGGGACGGGGGCAATGAGCAGTTCTTC
CASHRDGGNEQFF
>TRBV7-2|NA|many|TRBJ1-1
TGTGCCAGCAGCTTGGGGGTGGGCGCCGCTTTCTTT
CASSLGVGAAFF
>TRBV6-6|NA|NA|TRBJ1-1
TGTGCCAGCACCAACCTATATCGGGGAGGTAACACTGAAGCTTTCTTT
CASTNLYRGGNTEAFF
>TRBV7-6|TRBD1|NA|TRBJ1-5
TGTGCCAGCAGCGGAAGCCGGGACAGGGGAACTGTGGGAAGCAATCAGCCCCAGCATTTT
CASSGSRDRGTVGSNQPQHF
>TRBV10-3|NA|NA|TRBJ2-5
TGTGCCATCAGTGGTGAGGTGGACCCTTCCCGGGCCCAGTACTTC
CAISGEVDPSRAQYF
>TRBV7-9|TRBD1|few|TRBJ1-4
TGTGCCAGCAGCCCAGACAGGGGCCAGGAAACTGAACTGTTTTTT
CASSPDRGQETELFF
>TRBV5-4|NA|NA|TRBJ2-2
TGTGCCAGCAGCTTGTTTGGTCAGGGGGGGACCGGGGAGCTGTTTTTT
CASSLFGQGGTGELFF